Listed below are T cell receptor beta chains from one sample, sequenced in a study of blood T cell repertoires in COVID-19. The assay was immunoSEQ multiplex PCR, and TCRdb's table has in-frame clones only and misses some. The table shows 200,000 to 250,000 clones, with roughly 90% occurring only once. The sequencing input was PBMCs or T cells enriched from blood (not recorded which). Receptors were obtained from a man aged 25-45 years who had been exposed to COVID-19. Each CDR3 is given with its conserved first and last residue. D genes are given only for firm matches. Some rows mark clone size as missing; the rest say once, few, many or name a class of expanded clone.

CASSSGTGLFQPQHF,TGTGCCAGCTCCTCCGGGACAGGTTTATTTCAGCCCCAGCATTTT,TRBV18,TRBJ1-5,-,TRBD1
CASGLDSSYEQYF,TGTGCTAGTGGTCTGGACAGCTCCTACGAGCAGTACTTC,TRBV12-5,TRBJ2-7,-,-
CASSPTDYEQYF,TGTGCCAGCTCACCAACAGACTACGAGCAGTACTTC,TRBV18,TRBJ2-7,-,-
CASSFPLRGQSYEQYF,TGTGCCAGCAGCTTCCCCCTCAGGGGTCAGAGCTACGAGCAGTACTTC,TRBV7-9,TRBJ2-7,-,-
CASSLPGNSGNTIYF,TGTGCCAGCAGCTTACCAGGCAACTCTGGAAACACCATATATTTT,TRBV7-2,TRBJ1-3,-,-
CSVKSGTADEKLFF,TGCAGCGTCAAATCCGGGACAGCGGATGAAAAACTGTTTTTT,TRBV29-1,TRBJ1-4,-,TRBD1
CASSHGQNAPRELFF,TGCGCCAGCAGCCACGGACAGAACGCACCGCGGGAGCTGTTTTTT,TRBV5-1,TRBJ2-2,-,-
CASSESRGNTF,TGTGCCAGCAGTGAGTCCCGGGGGAACACCTTC,TRBV2,TRBJ1-2,-,-
CAWSVGTGLYYGYTF,TGTGCCTGGAGTGTAGGGACAGGGCTTTACTATGGCTACACCTTC,TRBV30,TRBJ1-2,-,TRBD1
CASRGQGLEKLFF,TGTGCCAGTAGGGGACAGGGACTCGAAAAACTGTTTTTT,TRBV19,TRBJ1-4,-,TRBD1
CASLGQGVQNEQFF,TGTGCCAGCCTGGGACAGGGGGTTCAAAATGAGCAGTTCTTC,TRBV2,TRBJ2-1,-,TRBD1
CASSRGGEGNQPQHF,TGTGCCAGTAGTAGGGGGGGAGAGGGCAATCAGCCCCAGCATTTT,TRBV19,TRBJ1-5,many,-
CASSSVNTGELFF,TGTGCCAGCAGTTCGGTCAACACCGGGGAGCTGTTTTTT,TRBV27,TRBJ2-2,-,-
CATSRDRTGGRDEQYF,TGTGCCACCAGCAGAGATAGGACAGGGGGTAGGGACGAGCAGTACTTC,TRBV15,TRBJ2-7,-,TRBD1
CASSLDLLTGRYEQYF,TGTGCCAGCAGCTTAGATCTCCTAACGGGGAGGTACGAGCAGTACTTC,TRBV11-2,TRBJ2-7,-,-
CASSQRRLNSGANVLTF,TGTGCCAGCAGCCAACGCAGGCTTAACTCTGGGGCCAACGTCCTGACTTTC,TRBV14,TRBJ2-6,-,-
CASSPGERRREQYF,TGTGCCAGCAGCCCAGGGGAAAGACGGCGCGAGCAGTACTTC,TRBV7-9,TRBJ2-7,-,-
CASSLKQEGYEQYF,TGTGCCAGCAGTTTGAAACAGGAAGGCTACGAGCAGTACTTC,TRBV2,TRBJ2-7,-,-
CASSFGGDGYTF,TGTGCCAGCAGTTTCGGGGGTGACGGCTACACCTTC,TRBV12-3/TRBV12-4,TRBJ1-2,-,-
CASSLLGPAKNIQYF,TGTGCCAGCAGTCTGCTGGGGCCAGCCAAAAACATTCAGTACTTC,TRBV6-5,TRBJ2-4,once,-
CASSSDRMSSGNTIYF,TGTGCCAGCAGTTCGGACAGGATGAGCTCTGGAAACACCATATATTTT,TRBV6-6,TRBJ1-3,once,TRBD1
CASVSSGGWGTEAFF,TGTGCCAGTGTGTCGAGCGGGGGATGGGGGACTGAAGCTTTCTTT,TRBV19,TRBJ1-1,-,-
CASSLGEPDSFVINLHF,TGTGCCAGCAGCTTAGGTGAACCGGACAGTTTCGTGATTAACCTCCACTTT,TRBV11-2,TRBJ1-6,-,-
CASSQGTGGFNQPQHF,TGTGCCAGCAGCCAAGGGACAGGGGGCTTCAATCAGCCCCAGCATTTT,TRBV3-1/TRBV3-2,TRBJ1-5,-,TRBD1
CAWTRAGAEAFF,TGTGCCTGGACACGGGCCGGGGCTGAAGCTTTCTTT,TRBV30,TRBJ1-1,-,-
CASSQDRGGDWGNTIYF,TGCGCCAGCAGCCAAGACCGCGGAGGGGACTGGGGAAACACCATATATTTT,TRBV4-1,TRBJ1-3,-,-
CASSGLQGKPQHF,TGTGCCAGCAGTGGACTTCAGGGAAAGCCCCAGCATTTT,TRBV2,TRBJ1-5,-,-
CATSISRGSRTEAFF,TGTGCCACCAGCATTTCCAGGGGGTCGCGCACTGAAGCTTTCTTT,TRBV15,TRBJ1-1,once,TRBD1
CASSLDVVSNQPQHF,TGTGCCAGCAGCTTAGATGTAGTTAGCAATCAGCCCCAGCATTTT,TRBV11-2,TRBJ1-5,-,-
CASSQAQGDNQPQHF,TGTGCCAGCAGCCAGGCACAGGGGGACAATCAGCCCCAGCATTTT,TRBV13,TRBJ1-5,-,TRBD1
CASSVQPGQGEGTEAFF,TGTGCCAGCAGCGTACAACCGGGACAGGGCGAGGGCACTGAAGCTTTCTTT,TRBV9,TRBJ1-1,-,TRBD1
CASSRGNPGANEKLFF,TGTGCCAGCAGTCGAGGGAACCCGGGGGCTAATGAAAAACTGTTTTTT,TRBV6-6,TRBJ1-4,-,-
CASSWVSHRDEAFF,TGCGCCAGCAGCTGGGTCTCCCATCGGGATGAAGCTTTCTTT,TRBV4-3,TRBJ1-1,-,-
CASRPFGKSLETQYF,TGTGCCAGCAGGCCCTTTGGCAAATCGCTGGAGACCCAGTACTTC,TRBV13,TRBJ2-5,-,-
CATVPLLGADTDTQYF,TGTGCCACCGTCCCCCTACTGGGGGCCGACACAGATACGCAGTATTTT,TRBV27,TRBJ2-3,-,-
CASSLGLAKYEQYF,TGTGCCAGCAGCTTAGGCCTAGCGAAATACGAGCAGTACTTC,TRBV11-2,TRBJ2-7,-,-
CASSPPPGQNNEQFF,TGTGCCAGCAGCCCGCCTCCGGGACAAAACAATGAGCAGTTCTTC,TRBV7-3,TRBJ2-1,-,-
CAVKPGDSPYSNQPQHF,TGTGCCGTTAAACCTGGGGACAGCCCTTATAGCAATCAGCCCCAGCATTTT,TRBV10-3,TRBJ1-5,-,TRBD1
CATLNYGYTF,TGTGCCACCCTTAACTATGGCTACACCTTC,TRBV19,TRBJ1-2,-,-
CASRKQGATNEKLFF,TGTGCCAGCAGAAAACAGGGCGCAACTAATGAAAAACTGTTTTTT,TRBV2,TRBJ1-4,-,-
CASSRDTRNNNSPLHF,TGTGCCAGTAGTCGGGACACCCGTAATAATAATTCACCCCTCCACTTT,TRBV19,TRBJ1-6,-,-
CASTAGDPYTDTQYF,TGTGCCAGCACAGCGGGGGACCCCTACACAGATACGCAGTATTTT,TRBV7-2,TRBJ2-3,once,TRBD2
CASSQHTGGNQPQHF,TGCGCCAGCAGTCAGCATACAGGGGGCAATCAGCCCCAGCATTTT,TRBV23-1,TRBJ1-5,-,TRBD1
CASSPRGDYEQYF,TGTGCCAGCAGCCCCCGCGGAGACTACGAGCAGTACTTC,TRBV7-6,TRBJ2-7,once,-
CASSPGTGGRYTEAFF,TGTGCCAGCAGCCCGGGGACAGGGGGTAGGTACACTGAAGCTTTCTTT,TRBV4-2,TRBJ1-1,-,TRBD1
CASSLARGRGKDTQYF,TGTGCCAGCAGCTTGGCGAGGGGGCGAGGGAAAGATACGCAGTATTTT,TRBV5-4,TRBJ2-3,-,TRBD1